This TCR beta chain comes out of a study of Graves' ophthalmopathy and Graves' hyperthyroidism. Amplified material comprised TCR beta CDR3 regions derived from RNA transcripts. After a first-round RT-PCR with HTBI primers, a second-round multiplex PCR was run. TCRdb re-called the multiplex PCR reads through MiXCR, storing one row per CDR3 protein. The sample includes roughly 300,000 distinct CDR3 sequences, about a sixth of them seen just once. Many counts were recorded for this clonotype. The V end lost 2 bases, the J end lost 13 bases, and 11 bases lay between the germline ends. CDR3 length equals 11 residues. Germline CDR1 reads MNHNS; CDR2 reads SASEGT. Ophthalmopathy-affected donors exhibited moderate-to-severe activity, CAS ≥3, NOSPECS ≥4, and duration under 3 months.

The sequenced sample was peripheral blood. The V gene is TRBV6-1, the J gene TRBJ1-1; D unresolved. The source is an adult man with Graves' ophthalmopathy. CDR3 loop: CASSEITSVFF. The CDR3 bases are TGTGCCAGCAGTGAAATCACCTCTGTTTTCTTT.